This T cell receptor beta chain emerged from a study of cytomegalovirus exposure and HLA in healthy donors. General study findings and limits: Associated with HLA alleles at 0.05 false discovery rate in a later analysis were over 15,000 TCR beta sequences. The study recorded fewer than 200 TCR beta chains that were cytomegalovirus-associated. Reports state that TCR beta sequences accurately predicted most subjects' HLA-A and HLA-B alleles.

In regard to this clone: Its antigen is not identified.

PCR primers comprised 60 Vbeta and 13 Jbeta primers. TCRdb's copy holds only in-frame clones and misses some; the assay was immunoSEQ multiplex PCR. The ten top clones account for more than 1%, within a sample of approximately 110,000 clones. CDR1 and CDR2 (germline): LNHDA, SQIVND (reference sequence). The CDR3 extends over 12 amino acids. With V trimmed by 7 bases and J by 8 bases, 7 bases remained unmatched. The chain couples TRBV19 to TRBJ1-2, with TRBD1 identical over 7 bases. Sequencing used PBMCs. This TCR derives from a man younger than 35 in good health and CMV-seronegative. CDR3 DNA sequence: TGTGCCAGTACCGACAGGGAGGACGGCTACACCTTC. As protein: CASTDREDGYTF. The full variable domain, completed using reference TRBV19 and TRBJ1-2, is DGGITQSPKYLFRKEGQNVTLSCEQNLNHDAMYWYRQDPGQGLRLIYYSQIVNDFQKGDIAEGYSVSREKKESFPLTVTSAQKNPTAFYLCASTDREDGYTFGSGTRLTVV.